Below, 9 T cell receptor beta chains from the same sample are listed, as sequenced in a study of Ad26.COV2.S vaccination and SARS-CoV-2 variants. The data were produced by immunoSEQ multiplex PCR, yet TCRdb's version contains in-frame clones alone and is incomplete. Of hundreds of thousands of clones in the sample, around 90% were seen once. As to treatment: over 15 received Ad26.COV2.S at low or high dose, single or two shots; about five received placebo; per-sample allocation not given. It was on day 63 after the first vaccine or placebo injection that samples were taken. The sequencing used peripheral blood, collected in a trial of Ad26.COV2.S vaccine versus placebo. These receptors came from a person aged 18-60 years who received the Ad26.COV2.S COVID-19 vaccine or a placebo.

The J gene is TRBJ2-7, the V gene TRBV2; D unclear. Looked up from germline, CDR1 is SNHLY and CDR2 is FYNNEI. The CDR3 consists of 11 residues. V was pared by 10 bases and J by 2 bases, with 9 bases between. Written as DNA, the CDR3 is TGTGCCACCGGGTACACCTACGAGCAGTACTTC. This sequence encodes CATGYTYEQYF. The full variable domain, in which reference TRBV2 and TRBJ2-7 provide the parts outside the CDR3, is EPEVTQTPSHQVTQMGQEVILRCVPISNHLYFYWYRQILGQKVEFLVSFYNNEISEKSEIFDDQFSVERPDGSNFTLKIRSTKLEDSAMYFCATGYTYEQYFGPGTRLTVT.

The V call is TRBV7-9, the J call TRBJ2-7, with D possibly being TRBD2 (6 bases). The CDR3 extends over 17 amino acids. Trimming shortened V by 7 bases and J by 1 base, and 23 bases separated the two germline ends. Germline values: CDR1 SEHNR, CDR2 FQNEAQ (reference sequence). Here the CDR3 DNA reads TGTGCCAGCACCCTAGGGGACTCCGGGTTTATGTCCTACGAGCAGTACTTC. Translated: CASTLGDSGFMSYEQYF.

This clone was seen just once. This rearrangement joins TRBV28 to TRBJ1-2, with D tentatively TRBD1 (5 bases). The CDR3 sequence is 14 residues long. Germline V CDR1 and CDR2: MDHEN, SYDVKM. The V and J ends lost 4 bases and 3 bases respectively, with 12 bases between them. In DNA, the CDR3 is TGTGCCAGCAGTTACCTGGACACCGACTATGGCTACACCTTC. Amino acid sequence: CASSYLDTDYGYTF.

The chain recombines TRBV4-3 with TRBJ2-7; 10 nucleotides match TRBD2. V trimming: 0 bases; J trimming: 1 base; junction bases outside the gene matches: 0. The CDR3 totals 15 residues. The germline V gene encodes CDR1 LGHNA and CDR2 YSLEER. This CDR3 reads CASSQELAGSYEQYF. CDR3 nucleotides: TGCGCCAGCAGCCAAGAACTAGCGGGGTCCTACGAGCAGTACTTC.

The V gene is TRBV11-2, the J gene TRBJ1-1; TRBD1 is a possible D gene (6 bases). The CDR3 totals 13 residues. The germline V gene encodes CDR1 SGHAT and CDR2 FQNNGV. Trimming left V 3 bases short and J 4 bases short, with 9 bases between. CDR3 coding DNA: TGTGCCAGCAGCTTTGTGGGGGCCACTGAAGCTTTCTTT. Amino acids: CASSFVGATEAFF.

The chain links TRBV6-5 to TRBJ2-5; D possibly corresponds to TRBD1 (6 bases). The V end lost 5 bases, the J end lost 5 bases, and 12 bases lay between the germline ends. Germline V gene sequence: CDR1 MNHEY, CDR2 SVGAGI. This CDR3 is built from 13 residues. As DNA, the CDR3 is TGTGCCAGCAGTCCGCAGGGGCGCGAGACCCAGTACTTC. This gives the protein CASSPQGRETQYF.

The chain links TRBV18 to TRBJ2-3; possibly TRBD1 or TRBD2 for D (5 bases each). Looked up from germline, CDR1 is KGHSH and CDR2 is LQKENI. The V gene lost 4 bases and the J gene lost 2 bases, with 13 bases spanning the gap. The CDR3 runs 15 residues. The CDR3 protein is CASSRDATSTDTQYF. CDR3 DNA sequence: TGTGCCAGCTCACGGGACGCTACCTCCACAGATACGCAGTATTTT. The variable domain in full, completed from reference TRBV18 and TRBJ2-3, reads NAGVMQNPRHLVRRRGQEARLRCSPMKGHSHVYWYRQLPEEGLKFMVYLQKENIIDESGMPKERFSAEFPKEGPSILRIQQVVRGDSAAYFCASSRDATSTDTQYFGPGTRLTVL.

This clone was seen just once. V gene TRBV25-1 combines with J gene TRBJ2-2; D is unclear. The germline V and J ends were trimmed by 5 bases and 8 bases, with 6 bases remaining between them. Germline V gives CDR1 MGHDK, CDR2 SYGVNS. The CDR3 is 11 amino acids. The DNA of the CDR3 is TGTGCCAGCAGTTCGGCGGGGGAGCTGTTTTTT. Protein sequence: CASSSAGELFF. The whole variable domain, filled in from reference TRBV25-1 and TRBJ2-2, reads EADIYQTPRYLVIGTGKKITLECSQTMGHDKMYWYQQDPGMELHLIHYSYGVNSTEKGDLSSESTVSRIRTEHFPLTLESARPSHTSQYLCASSSAGELFFGEGSRLTVL.

V usage is TRBV19 and J usage is TRBJ1-5, with unresolved D. Germline values: CDR1 LNHDA, CDR2 SQIVND (reference sequence). The CDR3 runs to 15 residues. Trimming removed 1 base from V and 4 bases from J, with 11 bases in between. The DNA of the CDR3 is TGTGCCAGTAGTATAGTCAACGGCGGTAATCAGCCCCAGCATTTT. Protein: CASSIVNGGNQPQHF.